A selection of T cell receptor beta chains follows, all from one sample in a study of blood T cells in healthy people across ages. A single record per CDR3 protein comes from TCRdb applying MiXCR to the 5' RACE reads. The sample has approximately 2,000,000 distinct CDR3 sequences; roughly 43% are singletons. The sequenced sample was blood. The source of these receptors is a human donor in good health. Both conserved end residues are trimmed from each CDR3.

V gene,J gene,CDR3 protein
TRBV10-3,TRBJ2-6,AISESGRGANVLA
TRBV6-1,TRBJ2-1,ASRMDGRNEQF
TRBV20-1,TRBJ2-5,SAKPTTGDQETQY
TRBV28,TRBJ1-6,ASSFSGGRRLSYNSPLH
TRBV15,TRBJ2-3,ATSRDLAGGPDTQY
TRBV7-8,TRBJ2-7,ASSLVPRLTYGEQY
TRBV12-3/TRBV12-4,TRBJ2-1,ASSLMGPRHEQF
TRBV7-2,TRBJ2-5,ASSPRTTPTTQY
TRBV9,TRBJ2-3,ASSVEWLNTDTQY
TRBV4-1,TRBJ1-2,ASSRGEGRSYGYT
TRBV20-1,TRBJ1-2,SAMTGNGYT
TRBV6-2/TRBV6-3,TRBJ1-2,ASSYLDSPGGYT
TRBV20-1,TRBJ2-3,RADETPRGTQY
TRBV3-1,TRBJ2-7,ASSGFKQGYEQY
TRBV4-2,TRBJ2-1,ASSRAGAQTGEQF
TRBV5-5,TRBJ2-2,ASSLVKSTGELF
TRBV7-3,TRBJ2-5,ASSLFNDRETQY
TRBV20-1,TRBJ1-5,SARVSRTGMPNQPQH